The sequence of this TCR beta chain was determined in a study of response to subunit inactivated influenza vaccine. General study findings and limits: A suggestion made by the authors is that each seasonal influenza vaccination recruits few new T cells.

V was cut by 3 bases and J by 4 bases, with 14 bases left in between. CDR3 size: 15 residues. This clonotype occurred many times. As yet, its antigen is unknown. TCRdb re-analysed the RT-PCR reads in MiXCR, keeping a single row per CDR3 protein. The sample holds approximately 570,000 distinct CDR3 sequences, 7.6% seen once. This specimen was PBMCs from blood, taken less than 30 months after vaccination. The V gene is TRBV12-3 or TRBV12-4, the J gene TRBJ2-3; D is unclear. The sequence came from a man in his fifties or sixties who received an inactivated influenza vaccine. CDR3 DNA sequence: TGTGCCAGCAGTTTTGATCCGGGTTTGGCAGATACGCAGTATTTT. It codes for CASSFDPGLADTQYF.